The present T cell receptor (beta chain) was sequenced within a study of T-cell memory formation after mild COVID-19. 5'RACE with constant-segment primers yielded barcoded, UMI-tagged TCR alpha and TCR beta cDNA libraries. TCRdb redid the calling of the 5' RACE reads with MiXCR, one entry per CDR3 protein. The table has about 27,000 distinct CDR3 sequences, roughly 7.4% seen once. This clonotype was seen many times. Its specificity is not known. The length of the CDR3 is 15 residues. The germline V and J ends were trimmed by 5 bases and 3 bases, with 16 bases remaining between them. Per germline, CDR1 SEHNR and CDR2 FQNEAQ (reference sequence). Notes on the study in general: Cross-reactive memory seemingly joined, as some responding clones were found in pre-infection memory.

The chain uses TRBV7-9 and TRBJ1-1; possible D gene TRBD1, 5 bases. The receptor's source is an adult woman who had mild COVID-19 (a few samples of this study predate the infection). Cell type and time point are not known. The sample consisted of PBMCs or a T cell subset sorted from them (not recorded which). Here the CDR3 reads CASSPSQGLYTEAFF. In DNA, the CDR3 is TGTGCCAGCAGCCCTTCCCAGGGATTGTACACTGAAGCTTTCTTT.